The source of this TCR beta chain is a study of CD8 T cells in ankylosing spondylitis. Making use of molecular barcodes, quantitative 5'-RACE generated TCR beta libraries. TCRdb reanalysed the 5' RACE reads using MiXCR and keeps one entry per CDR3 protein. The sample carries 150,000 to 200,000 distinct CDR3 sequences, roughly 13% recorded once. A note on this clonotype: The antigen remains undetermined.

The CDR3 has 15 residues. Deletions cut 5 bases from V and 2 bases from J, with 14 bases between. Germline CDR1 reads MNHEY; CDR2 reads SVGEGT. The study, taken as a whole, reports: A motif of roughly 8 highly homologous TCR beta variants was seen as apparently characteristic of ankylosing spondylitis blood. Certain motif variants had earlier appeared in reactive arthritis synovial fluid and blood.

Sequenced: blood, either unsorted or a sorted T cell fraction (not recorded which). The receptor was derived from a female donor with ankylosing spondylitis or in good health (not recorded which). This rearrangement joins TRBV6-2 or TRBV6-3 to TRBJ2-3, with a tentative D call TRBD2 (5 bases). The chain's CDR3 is CASSIGREVTDTQYF. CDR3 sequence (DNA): TGTGCCAGCAGTATTGGGAGAGAGGTCACAGATACGCAGTATTTT.